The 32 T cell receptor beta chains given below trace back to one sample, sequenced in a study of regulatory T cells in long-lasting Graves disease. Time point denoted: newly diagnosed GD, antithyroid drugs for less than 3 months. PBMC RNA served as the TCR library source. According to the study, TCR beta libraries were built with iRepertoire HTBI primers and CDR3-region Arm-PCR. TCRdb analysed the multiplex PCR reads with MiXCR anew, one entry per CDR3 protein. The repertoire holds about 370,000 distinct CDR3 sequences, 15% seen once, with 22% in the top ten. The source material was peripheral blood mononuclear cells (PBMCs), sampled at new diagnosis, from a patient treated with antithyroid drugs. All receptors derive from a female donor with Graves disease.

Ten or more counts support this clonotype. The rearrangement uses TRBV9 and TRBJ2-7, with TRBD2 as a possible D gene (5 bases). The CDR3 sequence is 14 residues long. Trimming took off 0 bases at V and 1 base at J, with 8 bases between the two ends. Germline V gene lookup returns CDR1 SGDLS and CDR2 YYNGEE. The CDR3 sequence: CASSVGRVSYEQYF. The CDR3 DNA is TGTGCCAGCAGCGTAGGGCGGGTTTCCTACGAGCAGTACTTC.

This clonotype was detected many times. CDR3 sequence: CASSGWTFATNEKLFF. The CDR3 DNA follows: TGTGCCAGCAGTGGGTGGACGTTTGCAACTAATGAAAAACTGTTTTTT. The chain has TRBV6-2 or TRBV6-3 and TRBJ1-4; no definite D call. V was shortened by 5 bases and J by 0 bases, with 13 bases between the two germline ends. Germline-derived CDR1 and CDR2 are MNHEY and SVGEGT. The CDR3 is made up of 16 amino acids.

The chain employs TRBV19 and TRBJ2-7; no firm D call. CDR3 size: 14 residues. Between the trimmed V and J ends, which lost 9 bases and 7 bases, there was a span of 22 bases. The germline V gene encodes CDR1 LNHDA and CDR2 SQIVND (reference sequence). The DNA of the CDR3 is TGTGCCAGAAACACGACCCTCCCAATCCTGGAGCAGTACTTC. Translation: CARNTTLPILEQYF. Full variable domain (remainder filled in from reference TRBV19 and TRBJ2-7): DGGITQSPKYLFRKEGQNVTLSCEQNLNHDAMYWYRQDPGQGLRLIYYSQIVNDFQKGDIAEGYSVSREKKESFPLTVTSAQKNPTAFYLCARNTTLPILEQYFGPGTRLTVT.

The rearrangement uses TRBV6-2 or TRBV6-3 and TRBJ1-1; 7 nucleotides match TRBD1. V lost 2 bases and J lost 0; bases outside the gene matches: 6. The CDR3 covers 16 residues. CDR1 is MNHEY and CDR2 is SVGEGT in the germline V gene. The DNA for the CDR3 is TGTGCCAGCAGTTACCCTACTGACAGGGTGAACACTGAAGCTTTCTTT. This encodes CASSYPTDRVNTEAFF.

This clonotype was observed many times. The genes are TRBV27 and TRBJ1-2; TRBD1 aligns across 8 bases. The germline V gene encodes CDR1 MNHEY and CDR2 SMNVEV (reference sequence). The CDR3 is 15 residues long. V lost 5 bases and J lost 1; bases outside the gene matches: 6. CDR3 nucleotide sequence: TGTGCCAGCAGTATGACAGGGGTACTTAACTATGGCTACACCTTC. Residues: CASSMTGVLNYGYTF.

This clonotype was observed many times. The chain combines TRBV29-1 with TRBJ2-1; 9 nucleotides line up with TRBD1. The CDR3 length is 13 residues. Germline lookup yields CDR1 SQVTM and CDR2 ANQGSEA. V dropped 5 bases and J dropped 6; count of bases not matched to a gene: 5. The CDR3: CSVRTGDFNEQFF. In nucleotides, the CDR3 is TGCAGCGTTCGGACAGGGGATTTCAATGAGCAGTTCTTC.

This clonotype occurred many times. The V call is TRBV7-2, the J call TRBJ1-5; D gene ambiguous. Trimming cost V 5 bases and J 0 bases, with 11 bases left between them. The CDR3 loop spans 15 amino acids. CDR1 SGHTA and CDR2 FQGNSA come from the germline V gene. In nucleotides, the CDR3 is TGTGCCAGCAGCCTAGGGAGGAGTAGCAATCAGCCCCAGCATTTT. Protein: CASSLGRSSNQPQHF.

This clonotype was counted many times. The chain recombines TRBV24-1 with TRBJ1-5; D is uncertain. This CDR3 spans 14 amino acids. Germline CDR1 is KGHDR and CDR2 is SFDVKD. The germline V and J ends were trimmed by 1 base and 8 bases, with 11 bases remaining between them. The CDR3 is CATSDFGSNEPQHF. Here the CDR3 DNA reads TGTGCCACCAGTGATTTCGGGTCGAACGAGCCCCAGCATTTT.

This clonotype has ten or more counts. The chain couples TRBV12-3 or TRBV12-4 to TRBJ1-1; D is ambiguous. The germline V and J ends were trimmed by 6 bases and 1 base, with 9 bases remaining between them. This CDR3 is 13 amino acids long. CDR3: CASSLQTNTEAFF. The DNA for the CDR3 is TGTGCCAGCAGCTTACAGACGAACACTGAAGCTTTCTTT.

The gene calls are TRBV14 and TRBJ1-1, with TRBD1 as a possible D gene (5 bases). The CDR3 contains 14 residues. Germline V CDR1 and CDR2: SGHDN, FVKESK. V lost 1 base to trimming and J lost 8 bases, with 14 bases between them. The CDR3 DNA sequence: TGTGCCAGCAGCCAAGTCTCGGGGGGGTACGAAGCTTTCTTT. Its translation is CASSQVSGGYEAFF.

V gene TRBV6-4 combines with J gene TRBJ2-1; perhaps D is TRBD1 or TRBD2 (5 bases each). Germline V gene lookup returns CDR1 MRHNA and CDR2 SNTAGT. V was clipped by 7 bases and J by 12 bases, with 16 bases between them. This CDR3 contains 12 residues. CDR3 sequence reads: CASTSGLLGQFF. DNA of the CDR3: TGTGCCAGCACCTCGGGGCTTCTCGGGCAGTTCTTC.

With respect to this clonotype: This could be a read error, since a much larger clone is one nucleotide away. This CDR3 reads CASSYGTGHEQYF. In nucleotides, the CDR3 is TGTGCCAGCAGTTACGGGACAGGCCATGAGCAGTACTTC. This rearrangement joins TRBV6-5 to TRBJ2-7; 8 bases are a match to TRBD1. The CDR3 covers 13 residues. Germline V gives CDR1 MNHEY, CDR2 SVGAGI. V gave up 2 bases and J gave up 7 bases; unmatched junction bases: 4.

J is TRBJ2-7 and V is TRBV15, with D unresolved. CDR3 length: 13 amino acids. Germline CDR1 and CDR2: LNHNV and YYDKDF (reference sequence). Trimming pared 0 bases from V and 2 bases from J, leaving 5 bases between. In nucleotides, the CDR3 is TGTGCCACCAGCAGAGACAAAACCTACGAGCAGTACTTC. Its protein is CATSRDKTYEQYF. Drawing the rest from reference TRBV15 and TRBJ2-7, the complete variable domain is DAMVIQNPRYQVTQFGKPVTLSCSQTLNHNVMYWYQQKSSQAPKLLFHYYDKDFNNEADTPDNFQSRRPNTSFCFLDIRSPGLGDTAMYLCATSRDKTYEQYFGPGTRLTVT.

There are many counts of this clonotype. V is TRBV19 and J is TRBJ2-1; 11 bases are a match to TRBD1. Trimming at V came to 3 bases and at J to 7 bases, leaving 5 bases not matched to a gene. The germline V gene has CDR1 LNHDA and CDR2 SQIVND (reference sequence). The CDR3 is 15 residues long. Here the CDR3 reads CASSIGTGGGNEQFF. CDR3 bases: TGTGCCAGTAGTATCGGGACAGGGGGTGGTAATGAGCAGTTCTTC.

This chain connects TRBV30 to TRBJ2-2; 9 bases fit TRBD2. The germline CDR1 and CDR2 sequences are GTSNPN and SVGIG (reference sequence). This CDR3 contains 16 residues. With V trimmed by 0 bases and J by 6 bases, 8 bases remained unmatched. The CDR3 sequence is CAWSVRSGRWSGELFF. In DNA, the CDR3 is TGTGCCTGGAGTGTACGTAGCGGGAGATGGTCCGGGGAGCTGTTTTTT.

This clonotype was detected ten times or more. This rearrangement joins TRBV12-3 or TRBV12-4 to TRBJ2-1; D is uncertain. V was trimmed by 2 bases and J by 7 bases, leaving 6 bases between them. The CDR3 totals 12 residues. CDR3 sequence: CASSLYRNEQFF. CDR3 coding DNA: TGTGCCAGCAGTTTATATCGGAATGAGCAGTTCTTC.

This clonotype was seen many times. This chain's CDR3 is CASSVGASGTPYEKLFF. The CDR3 DNA sequence: TGCGCCAGCAGCGTCGGTGCCTCCGGGACGCCCTACGAAAAACTGTTTTTT. The chain joins TRBV5-1 to TRBJ1-4; D perhaps matches TRBD1 (5 bases). The CDR3 is made up of 17 amino acids. V gave up 4 bases and J gave up 8 bases, with 24 bases separating them. Germline-derived CDR1 and CDR2 are SGHRS and YFSETQ. The full variable domain, rest sourced from reference TRBV5-1 and TRBJ1-4, is KAGVTQTPRYLIKTRGQQVTLSCSPISGHRSVSWYQQTPGQGLQFLFEYFSETQRNKGNFPGRFSGRQFSNSRSEMNVSTLELGDSALYLCASSVGASGTPYEKLFFGSGTQLSVL.

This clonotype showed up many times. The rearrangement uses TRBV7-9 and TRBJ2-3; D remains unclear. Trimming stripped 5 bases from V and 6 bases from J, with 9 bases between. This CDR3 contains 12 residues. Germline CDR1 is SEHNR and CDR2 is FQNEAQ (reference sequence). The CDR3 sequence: CASSPNRDTQYF. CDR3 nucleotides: TGTGCCAGCAGCCCGAACCGGGATACGCAGTATTTT. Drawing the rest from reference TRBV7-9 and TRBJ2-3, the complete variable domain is DTGVSQNPRHKITKRGQNVTFRCDPISEHNRLYWYRQTLGQGPEFLTYFQNEAQLEKSRLLSDRFSAERPKGSFSTLEIQRTEQGDSAMYLCASSPNRDTQYFGPGTRLTVL.

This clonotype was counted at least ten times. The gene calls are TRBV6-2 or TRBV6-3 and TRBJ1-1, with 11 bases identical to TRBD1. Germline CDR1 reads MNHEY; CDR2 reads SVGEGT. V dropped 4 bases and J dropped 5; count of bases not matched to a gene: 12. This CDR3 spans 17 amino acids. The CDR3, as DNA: TGTGCCAGCAGTTCCATTGGACAGGGGGCGCCGGGGACTGAAGCTTTCTTT. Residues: CASSSIGQGAPGTEAFF.

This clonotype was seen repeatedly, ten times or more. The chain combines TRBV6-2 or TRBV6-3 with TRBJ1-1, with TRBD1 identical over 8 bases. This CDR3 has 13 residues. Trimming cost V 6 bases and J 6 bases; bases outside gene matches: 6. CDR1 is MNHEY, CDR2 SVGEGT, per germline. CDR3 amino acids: CASSDRGGAEAFF. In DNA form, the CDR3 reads TGTGCCAGCAGCGACAGGGGAGGGGCTGAAGCTTTCTTT.

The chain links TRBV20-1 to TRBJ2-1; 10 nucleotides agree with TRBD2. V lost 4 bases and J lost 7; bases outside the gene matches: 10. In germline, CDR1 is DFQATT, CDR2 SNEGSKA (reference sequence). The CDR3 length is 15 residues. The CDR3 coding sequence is TGCAGTGCTACCTCGAGCGGGAGGGCGGGGAATGAGCAGTTCTTC. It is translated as CSATSSGRAGNEQFF.

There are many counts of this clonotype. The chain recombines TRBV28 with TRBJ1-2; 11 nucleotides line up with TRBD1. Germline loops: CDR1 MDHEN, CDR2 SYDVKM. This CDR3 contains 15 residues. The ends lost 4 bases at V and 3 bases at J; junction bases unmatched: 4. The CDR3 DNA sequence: TGTGCCAGCAGTTCGGGGGGACAGGGGGACTATGGCTACACCTTC. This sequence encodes CASSSGGQGDYGYTF.

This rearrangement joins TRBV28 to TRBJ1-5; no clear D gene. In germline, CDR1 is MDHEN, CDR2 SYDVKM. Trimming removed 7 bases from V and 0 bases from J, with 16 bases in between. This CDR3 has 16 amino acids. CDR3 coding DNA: TGTGCCAGCATCCCCCGGGGATCACATAGCAATCAGCCCCAGCATTTT. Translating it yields CASIPRGSHSNQPQHF.

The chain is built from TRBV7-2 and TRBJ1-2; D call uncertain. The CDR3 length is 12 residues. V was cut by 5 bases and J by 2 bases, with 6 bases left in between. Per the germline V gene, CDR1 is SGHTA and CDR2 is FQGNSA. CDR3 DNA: TGTGCCAGCAGCGCAATAAACTATGGCTACACCTTC. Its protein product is CASSAINYGYTF.

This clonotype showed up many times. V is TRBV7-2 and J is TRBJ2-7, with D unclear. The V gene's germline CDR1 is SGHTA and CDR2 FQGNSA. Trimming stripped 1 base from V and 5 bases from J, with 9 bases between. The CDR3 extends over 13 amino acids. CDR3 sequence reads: CASSLVGLNEQYF. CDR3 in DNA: TGTGCCAGCAGCTTAGTAGGGCTAAACGAGCAGTACTTC.

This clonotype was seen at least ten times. CDR3 sequence reads: CASTLLGGLMGNEQFF. CDR3 bases: TGTGCCAGCACCCTACTGGGTGGACTTATGGGGAATGAGCAGTTCTTC. The chain couples TRBV7-9 to TRBJ2-1; D possibly corresponds to TRBD2 (5 bases). Germline-derived CDR1 and CDR2 are SEHNR and FQNEAQ (reference sequence). V lost 7 bases to trimming and J lost 7 bases, with 23 bases between them. This CDR3 comprises 16 residues.

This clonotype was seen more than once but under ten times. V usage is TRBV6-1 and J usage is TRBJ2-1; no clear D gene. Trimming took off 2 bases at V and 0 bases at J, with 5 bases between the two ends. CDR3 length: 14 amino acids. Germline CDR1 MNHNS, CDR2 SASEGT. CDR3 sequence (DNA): TGTGCCAGCAGTGAATTAAGCTCCTACAATGAGCAGTTCTTC. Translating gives CASSELSSYNEQFF.

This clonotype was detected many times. CDR3 DNA: TGTGCCAGCAGTCCGTCGACAAAAGCTTTCTTT. As protein: CASSPSTKAFF. The chain is built from TRBV12-3 or TRBV12-4 and TRBJ1-1, with unresolved D. This CDR3 has 11 amino acids. The V gene lost 5 bases and the J gene lost 9 bases, with 10 bases spanning the gap.

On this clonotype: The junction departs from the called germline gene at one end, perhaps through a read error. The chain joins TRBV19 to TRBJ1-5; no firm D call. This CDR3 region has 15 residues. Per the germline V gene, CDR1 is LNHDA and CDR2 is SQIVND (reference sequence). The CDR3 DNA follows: TGTGCCAGTAGTTTAGAGTCGGTTAGCAATCAGCCCCAGCATTTT. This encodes CASSLESVSNQPQHF.

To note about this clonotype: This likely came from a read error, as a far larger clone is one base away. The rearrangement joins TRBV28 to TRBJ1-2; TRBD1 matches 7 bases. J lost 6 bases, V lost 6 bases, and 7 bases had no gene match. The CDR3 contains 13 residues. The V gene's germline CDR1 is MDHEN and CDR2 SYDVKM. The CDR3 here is CASSHDRVDGYTF. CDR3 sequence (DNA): TGTGCCAGCAGCCACGACAGGGTGGATGGCTACACCTTC.

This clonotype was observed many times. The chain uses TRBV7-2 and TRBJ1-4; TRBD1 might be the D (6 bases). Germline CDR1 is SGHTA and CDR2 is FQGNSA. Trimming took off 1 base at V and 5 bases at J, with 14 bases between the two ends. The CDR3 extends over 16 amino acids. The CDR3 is CASSLDDRPPNEKLFF. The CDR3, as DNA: TGTGCCAGCAGCTTAGACGACAGGCCTCCGAATGAAAAACTGTTTTTT.

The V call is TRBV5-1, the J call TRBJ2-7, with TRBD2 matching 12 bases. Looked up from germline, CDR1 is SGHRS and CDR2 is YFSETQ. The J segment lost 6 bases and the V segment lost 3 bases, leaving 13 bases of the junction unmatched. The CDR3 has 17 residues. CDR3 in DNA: TGCGCCAGCAGCTGGGGGACTAGCGGGCTTTATAGGGGCGAGCAGTACTTC. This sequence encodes CASSWGTSGLYRGEQYF.